Shown below are 29 T cell receptor beta chains from a single sample sequenced in a study of regulatory T cells in long-lasting Graves disease. With iRepertoire HTBI primers and Arm-PCR of CDR3 regions, TCR beta libraries were built. MiXCR, applied by TCRdb to the multiplex PCR reads, yields one record per CDR3 protein. The profile covers about 220,000 distinct CDR3 sequences, with 15% to 20% appearing a single time and about 11% taken by the ten largest. Time point defined: newly diagnosed GD, antithyroid drugs for less than 3 months. Isolated PBMC RNA provided the starting material for the TCR library. Another study also made use of these data, one on T cells in Graves' hyperthyroidism and ophthalmopathy.

Sequenced here: peripheral blood mononuclear cells (PBMCs), sampled at new diagnosis, from a patient treated with antithyroid drugs. Receptors originate from a woman younger than 45 with Graves disease.

The chain employs TRBV10-3 and TRBJ2-1; 14 nucleotides align to TRBD2. Germline assignment: CDR1 ENHRY and CDR2 SYGVKD. CDR3 length equals 17 residues. V trimming: 6 bases; J trimming: 1 base; junction bases outside the gene matches: 5. CDR3 residues: CAISGTSGSTSYNEQFF. In DNA, the CDR3 is TGTGCCATCAGCGGGACTAGCGGGAGTACATCCTACAATGAGCAGTTCTTC.

This clonotype was seen many times. The chain has TRBV20-1 and TRBJ2-1, with TRBD2 matching 13 bases. From germline, CDR1 is DFQATT and CDR2 SNEGSKA (reference sequence). This CDR3 comprises 17 residues. V lost 5 bases, J lost 0 bases, and 7 bases stayed unmatched. This CDR3 reads CSAPETSGGSSYNEQFF. The CDR3 DNA reads TGCAGTGCTCCAGAGACTAGCGGGGGGAGCTCCTACAATGAGCAGTTCTTC.

This clonotype occurred many times. This chain uses TRBV7-2 with TRBJ2-5, with D perhaps matching TRBD2 (6 bases). CDR1 is SGHTA, CDR2 FQGNSA, per germline. The CDR3 totals 13 residues. V was shortened by 2 bases and J by 5 bases, with 9 bases between the two germline ends. This CDR3 reads CASSLSGTETQYF. CDR3 bases: TGTGCCAGCAGCTTATCCGGGACTGAGACCCAGTACTTC. The full variable domain, completed using reference TRBV7-2 and TRBJ2-5, is GAGVSQSPSNKVTEKGKDVELRCDPISGHTALYWYRQSLGQGLEFLIYFQGNSAPDKSGLPSDRFSAERTGGSVSTLTIQRTQQEDSAVYLCASSLSGTETQYFGPGTRLLVL.

In its sample, this clonotype was seen many times. V and J are TRBV5-1 and TRBJ2-7, with D perhaps matching TRBD1 (6 bases). The length of the CDR3 is 15 residues. Trimming pared 5 bases from V and 0 bases from J, leaving 15 bases between. Germline V gene sequence: CDR1 SGHRS, CDR2 YFSETQ. In nucleotides, the CDR3 is TGCGCCAGCAGGCCAGCCGGGACATACTCCTACGAGCAGTACTTC. Amino acids: CASRPAGTYSYEQYF.

This clonotype was recorded many times. The gene calls are TRBV7-2 and TRBJ1-1; D is ambiguous. V was pared by 1 base and J by 3 bases, with 9 bases between. CDR1 and CDR2 from the germline V gene are SGHTA and FQGNSA. This CDR3 has 14 amino acids. The CDR3 DNA is TGTGCCAGCAGCTTAGGAGGGTTCGACACTGAAGCTTTCTTT. Translated, it gives CASSLGGFDTEAFF.

This clonotype has a count of ten or more. The rearrangement uses TRBV11-2 and TRBJ1-2, with 7 nucleotides matching TRBD1. V lost 1 base, J lost 3 bases, and 5 bases stayed unmatched. CDR1 SGHAT and CDR2 FQNNGV come from the germline V gene. This CDR3 comprises 15 residues. The CDR3 DNA reads TGTGCCAGCAGCTTAGTTGGCAGGGGGGACTATGGCTACACCTTC. Amino acid sequence: CASSLVGRGDYGYTF. The full variable domain, with the rest looked up from reference TRBV11-2 and TRBJ1-2, is EAGVAQSPRYKIIEKRQSVAFWCNPISGHATLYWYQQILGQGPKLLIQFQNNGVVDDSQLPKDRFSAERLKGVDSTLKIQPAKLEDSAVYLCASSLVGRGDYGYTFGSGTRLTVV.

This clonotype was observed at least ten times. The chain carries TRBV28 and TRBJ1-6; 11 nucleotides align to TRBD1. Germline loops: CDR1 MDHEN, CDR2 SYDVKM. V gave up 10 bases and J gave up 5 bases; unmatched junction bases: 13. CDR3 length: 17 residues. CDR3 sequence reads: CATPSGDRGFNNSPLHF. The CDR3, as DNA: TGTGCCACTCCTTCTGGGGACAGGGGGTTTAATAATTCACCCCTCCACTTT.

The rearrangement links TRBV6-1 to TRBJ2-7; tentative D call: TRBD2 (5 bases). The CDR3 is 13 amino acids. Germline assignment: CDR1 MNHNS and CDR2 SASEGT. The V and J ends lost 6 bases and 4 bases respectively, with 13 bases between them. The CDR3, as DNA: TGTGCCAGCAGAGATCTAGCACCGTACGAGCAGTACTTC. Translation: CASRDLAPYEQYF.

The chain joins TRBV12-3 or TRBV12-4 to TRBJ2-1; tentative D call: TRBD2 (6 bases). The ends were cut back, 1 base at V and 3 bases at J, with 31 bases in the middle. The CDR3 is made up of 22 amino acids. The CDR3: CASSLELRFRLAPTSFYNEQFF. CDR3 coding DNA: TGTGCCAGCAGTTTAGAATTACGGTTTAGGCTAGCGCCCACTAGTTTCTACAATGAGCAGTTCTTC.

This chain connects TRBV29-1 to TRBJ2-1; D ambiguous. The CDR3 loop spans 13 amino acids. In germline, CDR1 is SQVTM, CDR2 ANQGSEA. The V end was cut by 3 bases, the J end by 4 bases, with 10 bases between. As DNA, the CDR3 is TGCAGCGTTGAGGAAGCAACGTACAATGAGCAGTTCTTC. As protein: CSVEEATYNEQFF.

At least ten counts were recorded for this clonotype. This rearrangement joins TRBV3-1 to TRBJ1-3; unclear D gene. Trimming took 0 bases from V and 7 from J, leaving 4 bases between them. Germline V gene data show CDR1 as LGHDT and CDR2 as YNNKEL (reference sequence). The length of the CDR3 is 12 residues. The CDR3 sequence is CASSQDLNTIYF. CDR3 nucleotide sequence: TGTGCCAGCAGCCAAGATTTGAACACCATATATTTT.

This clonotype has a count of ten or more. The chain uses TRBV2 and TRBJ1-2; D possibly corresponds to TRBD1 (6 bases). The CDR3 loop spans 14 amino acids. The germline V and J ends were trimmed by 5 bases and 6 bases, with 16 bases remaining between them. In germline, CDR1 is SNHLY, CDR2 FYNNEI. CDR3 sequence: CASSPDTGLDGYTF. Written as DNA, the CDR3 is TGTGCCAGCAGTCCCGACACAGGGCTTGATGGCTACACCTTC.

This clonotype was found a few times. V and J are TRBV2 and TRBJ2-4; D possibly corresponds to TRBD2 (5 bases). The CDR3 consists of 15 residues. Looked up from germline, CDR1 is SNHLY and CDR2 is FYNNEI. V lost 8 bases to trimming and J lost 9 bases, with 23 bases between them. In nucleotides, the CDR3 is TGTGCCAGCTTGTTTAAGGGCCCCCGGGAAAGCATTCAGTACTTC. This sequence encodes CASLFKGPRESIQYF.

In its sample, this clonotype was seen a few times. The chain carries TRBV12-3 or TRBV12-4 and TRBJ2-5; TRBD2 matches 14 bases. The CDR3 has 17 residues. The V segment lost 7 bases and the J segment 5 bases; nucleotides outside the gene matches: 12. This CDR3 is CASTREGLAGVSETQYF. CDR3 nucleotides: TGTGCCAGCACCCGCGAGGGACTAGCGGGAGTGTCGGAGACCCAGTACTTC.

Regarding this clonotype: This likely came from a read error, as a far larger clone is one base away. The chain employs TRBV10-3 and TRBJ1-2; TRBD1 might be the D (5 bases). Germline lookup yields CDR1 ENHRY and CDR2 SYGVKD. V lost 2 bases and J lost 8, with 15 bases in between. This CDR3 contains 14 residues. The CDR3 region is CAISERGASWGYTF. The DNA for the CDR3 is TGTGCCATCAGTGAGAGGGGCGCGTCTTGGGGCTACACCTTC.

This clonotype was detected only a few times. This chain joins TRBV9 and TRBJ1-1; D is possibly TRBD1 (5 bases). Germline CDR1 is SGDLS and CDR2 is YYNGEE. The CDR3 runs 16 residues. V gave up 0 bases and J gave up 0 bases, with 12 bases separating them. The CDR3 sequence: CASSVGAWGLNTEAFF. CDR3 coding DNA: TGTGCCAGCAGCGTAGGGGCGTGGGGACTGAACACTGAAGCTTTCTTT.

This clonotype occurred many times. The junction departs from the called germline gene at one end, perhaps through a read error. The chain joins TRBV10-3 to TRBJ1-4, with D hard to call. Germline CDR1 ENHRY, CDR2 SYGVKD. The CDR3 has 13 amino acids. In nucleotides, the CDR3 is TGTGCCATCAGTGAGTCGGAAGTCGAAAAACTGTCTTTT. It yields the protein CAISESEVEKLSF.

There are many counts of this clonotype. The chain employs TRBV24-1 and TRBJ1-1; D is ambiguous. CDR1 and CDR2 from the germline V gene are KGHDR and SFDVKD. This CDR3 contains 15 residues. Trimming left V 4 bases short and J 1 base short, with 12 bases between. The CDR3 is CATSDLGAANTEAFF. The CDR3 DNA is TGTGCCACCAGTGACCTCGGAGCAGCGAACACTGAAGCTTTCTTT.

Remarks on this clonotype: The CDR3 end shows no conserved phenylalanine or tryptophan, and so a read error is likely. The chain combines TRBV11-2 with TRBJ2-2; tentatively, D is TRBD1 or TRBD2 (6 bases each). Germline loops: CDR1 SGHAT, CDR2 FQNNGV. The CDR3 sequence is 15 residues long. Trimming took 5 bases from V and 9 from J, leaving 19 bases between them. CDR3 sequence reads: CASSTGGLRGWELFL. The CDR3 DNA reads TGTGCCAGCAGCACCGGGGGCCTACGGGGGTGGGAGCTGTTTTTG.

This chain joins TRBV27 and TRBJ1-1; 9 bases are a match to TRBD1. Trimming removed 5 bases from V and 5 bases from J; junction bases left unmatched: 9. The CDR3 has 15 residues. Germline CDR1 is MNHEY and CDR2 is SMNVEV (reference sequence). The DNA of the CDR3 is TGTGCCAGCAGTAAAAACAGGGGGCTGGATACTGAAGCTTTCTTT. Amino acid sequence: CASSKNRGLDTEAFF.

This clonotype was seen at least ten times. The genes are TRBV20-1 and TRBJ2-1; D is perhaps TRBD1 or TRBD2 (5 bases each). Trimming removed 7 bases at V and 6 bases at J, with 13 bases between. This CDR3 spans 12 amino acids. Looked up from germline, CDR1 is DFQATT and CDR2 is SNEGSKA (reference sequence). The CDR3 DNA is TGCAGTGGATCCGGGACCTTCAATGAGCAGTTCTTC. As protein: CSGSGTFNEQFF.

This clonotype appeared many times. The chain employs TRBV29-1 and TRBJ1-2; 9 nucleotides line up with TRBD1. This CDR3 has 14 amino acids. The germline V gene has CDR1 SQVTM and CDR2 ANQGSEA. In nucleotides, the CDR3 is TGCACCTCTTCGGAGGACAGGGGTGGCTATGGCTACACCTTC. Residues: CTSSEDRGGYGYTF.

There are many counts of this clonotype. V gene TRBV20-1 combines with J gene TRBJ1-1; a possible D gene is TRBD1 (5 bases). CDR1 is DFQATT and CDR2 is SNEGSKA in the germline V gene (reference sequence). The CDR3 length is 13 residues. In DNA, the CDR3 is TGCAGACCCCACCGAAGGGGCTTCCCTGAAGCTTTCTTT. Amino acid sequence: CRPHRRGFPEAFF.

On this clonotype itself: No DNA is shown, since the ends of the CDR3 on it are uncertain; the CDR3 is the one TCRdb lists. V is TRBV7-9 and J is TRBJ2-3; TRBD1 is the table's D call and was not checked against the DNA. From germline, CDR1 is SEHNR and CDR2 FQNEAQ (reference sequence). The CDR3 length is 15 residues, termini included. The CDR3 is CASSLASGRVDTQYF.

This clonotype was detected many times. The V and J genes are TRBV19 and TRBJ1-2; 7 nucleotides align to TRBD1. Germline loops: CDR1 LNHDA, CDR2 SQIVND (reference sequence). This CDR3 is built from 14 residues. V was pared by 6 bases and J by 7 bases, with 11 bases of the junction left unmatched. Here the CDR3 reads CASSGRQGVSGYTF. CDR3 sequence (DNA): TGTGCCAGTAGCGGACGACAGGGAGTGAGTGGCTACACCTTC.

This clonotype was counted at least ten times. The chain combines TRBV18 with TRBJ1-4, with 7 bases lining up with TRBD1. The CDR3 loop spans 14 amino acids. The J segment lost 7 bases and the V segment lost 5 bases, leaving 7 bases of the junction unmatched. Germline CDR1 and CDR2: KGHSH and LQKENI. CDR3 sequence (DNA): TGTGCCAGCTCAACGACAGGGTTGGGTGAAAAACTGTTTTTT. Translation: CASSTTGLGEKLFF.

Many counts were recorded for this clonotype. The chain combines TRBV11-2 with TRBJ2-5; D gene uncertain. Trimming left V 1 base short and J 0 bases short, with 12 bases between. Germline values: CDR1 SGHAT, CDR2 FQNNGV. The CDR3 consists of 16 residues. The chain's CDR3 is CASSLAPEMYQETQYF. CDR3 coding DNA: TGTGCCAGCAGCTTAGCGCCCGAGATGTACCAAGAGACCCAGTACTTC.

The chain couples TRBV28 to TRBJ1-1, with D possibly TRBD1 on 5 matching bases. The CDR3 extends over 18 amino acids. V lost 1 base and J lost 4, with 22 bases in between. Germline CDR1 and CDR2: MDHEN and SYDVKM. The CDR3 protein is CASSLFPQVAHGGTEAFF. Here the CDR3 DNA reads TGTGCCAGCAGTTTATTCCCTCAGGTGGCCCATGGGGGCACTGAAGCTTTCTTT. The whole variable domain, filled in from reference TRBV28 and TRBJ1-1, reads DVKVTQSSRYLVKRTGEKVFLECVQDMDHENMFWYRQDPGLGLRLIYFSYDVKMKEKGDIPEGYSVSREKKERFSLILESASTNQTSMYLCASSLFPQVAHGGTEAFFGQGTRLTVV.

The chain joins TRBV19 to TRBJ2-1, with 9 nucleotides matching TRBD1. This CDR3 spans 16 amino acids. CDR1 is LNHDA, CDR2 SQIVND, per germline (reference sequence). V shed 7 bases and J 8 bases; nucleotides not matched to a gene: 15. CDR3 region: CASTPGGTGQRDEQFF. CDR3 coding DNA: TGTGCCAGTACCCCAGGGGGGACAGGGCAGAGGGATGAGCAGTTCTTC.